The rows below give T cell receptor beta chains drawn from one sample of a study of blood T cell repertoires in COVID-19. Sequenced by immunoSEQ multiplex PCR; TCRdb stores in-frame clones only, minus some. The table includes 400,000 or so clones, about 90% detected once. The source material was peripheral blood. These receptors originate from a man in his late teens or twenties with COVID-19, enrolled during active disease. CDR3s include the opening cysteine and the closing phenylalanine or tryptophan. A D gene is named only where the DNA matches it firmly. The size field is filled for only some rows; it gives once, few, many or a size class.

clone size: few; D gene: .; J gene: TRBJ2-7; V gene: TRBV4-1; CDR3 protein: CASSQERTLRVHEQYF; CDR3 DNA: TGCGCCAGCAGCCAAGAACGGACTCTTAGGGTCCACGAGCAGTACTTC
clone size: .; D gene: TRBD1; J gene: TRBJ2-3; V gene: TRBV11-2; CDR3 protein: CASSPWTGYLTDTQYF; CDR3 DNA: TGTGCCAGCAGCCCATGGACAGGATATCTCACAGATACGCAGTATTTT
clone size: once; D gene: .; J gene: TRBJ2-3; V gene: TRBV7-8; CDR3 protein: CASSLARGYSDTQYF; CDR3 DNA: TGTGCCAGCAGCTTAGCACGGGGGTATTCAGATACGCAGTATTTT
clone size: .; D gene: .; J gene: TRBJ2-1; V gene: TRBV2; CDR3 protein: CASSETGMTYNEQFF; CDR3 DNA: TGTGCCAGCAGTGAGACAGGCATGACCTACAATGAGCAGTTCTTC
clone size: .; D gene: TRBD2; J gene: TRBJ2-3; V gene: TRBV9; CDR3 protein: CASRLSGGTDTQYF; CDR3 DNA: TGTGCCAGCAGACTAAGCGGGGGCACAGATACGCAGTATTTT
clone size: .; D gene: TRBD1; J gene: TRBJ2-1; V gene: TRBV6-5; CDR3 protein: CASSYSPTGTHNEQFF; CDR3 DNA: TGTGCCAGCAGTTACTCGCCGACAGGGACCCACAATGAGCAGTTCTTC
clone size: .; D gene: .; J gene: TRBJ2-2; V gene: TRBV2; CDR3 protein: CASRVRRDGELFF; CDR3 DNA: TGTGCCAGCAGAGTCCGGAGGGACGGGGAGCTGTTTTTT
clone size: .; D gene: .; J gene: TRBJ2-3; V gene: TRBV6-6; CDR3 protein: CASRLRQAQSTDTQYF; CDR3 DNA: TGTGCCAGCAGGCTCAGACAGGCCCAGAGCACAGATACGCAGTATTTT
clone size: .; D gene: TRBD1; J gene: TRBJ1-1; V gene: TRBV10-1; CDR3 protein: CASSTGTGAGEAFF; CDR3 DNA: TGCGCCAGCAGCACCGGGACAGGGGCGGGGGAAGCTTTCTTT
clone size: .; D gene: TRBD2; J gene: TRBJ2-7; V gene: TRBV6-1; CDR3 protein: CASSEALTSGGPVDF; CDR3 DNA: TGTGCCAGCAGTGAAGCGCTGACTAGCGGGGGGCCGGTGGACTTC
clone size: .; D gene: TRBD1; J gene: TRBJ1-6; V gene: TRBV5-4; CDR3 protein: CASSFTGGNSPLHF; CDR3 DNA: TGTGCCAGCAGCTTCACAGGGGGGAATTCACCCCTCCACTTT
clone size: .; D gene: TRBD2; J gene: TRBJ2-7; V gene: TRBV7-2; CDR3 protein: CASSIHSGSLSYEQYF; CDR3 DNA: TGTGCCAGCAGCATACATAGCGGGAGTCTCTCCTACGAGCAGTACTTC
clone size: .; D gene: .; J gene: TRBJ1-4; V gene: TRBV9; CDR3 protein: CASSRTVDNEKLFF; CDR3 DNA: TGTGCCAGCAGCCGGACAGTGGATAATGAAAAACTGTTTTTT
clone size: .; D gene: .; J gene: TRBJ2-1; V gene: TRBV11-2; CDR3 protein: CASSFIQANEQFF; CDR3 DNA: TGTGCCAGCAGCTTTATCCAGGCCAATGAGCAGTTCTTC
clone size: .; D gene: .; J gene: TRBJ1-2; V gene: TRBV7-9; CDR3 protein: CASSPSNRDGYTF; CDR3 DNA: TGTGCCAGCAGCCCCTCGAACAGGGATGGCTACACCTTC
clone size: .; D gene: .; J gene: TRBJ2-1; V gene: TRBV7-3; CDR3 protein: CASRSSSYNEQFF; CDR3 DNA: TGTGCCAGCAGGTCCAGCTCCTACAATGAGCAGTTCTTC
clone size: .; D gene: .; J gene: TRBJ2-1; V gene: TRBV7-2; CDR3 protein: CASSVRRGGEQFF; CDR3 DNA: TGTGCCAGCAGCGTCCGCAGGGGTGGTGAGCAGTTCTTC
clone size: .; D gene: .; J gene: TRBJ2-7; V gene: TRBV3-1/TRBV3-2; CDR3 protein: CASSLSYEQYF; CDR3 DNA: TGTGCCAGCAGCCTATCCTACGAGCAGTACTTC